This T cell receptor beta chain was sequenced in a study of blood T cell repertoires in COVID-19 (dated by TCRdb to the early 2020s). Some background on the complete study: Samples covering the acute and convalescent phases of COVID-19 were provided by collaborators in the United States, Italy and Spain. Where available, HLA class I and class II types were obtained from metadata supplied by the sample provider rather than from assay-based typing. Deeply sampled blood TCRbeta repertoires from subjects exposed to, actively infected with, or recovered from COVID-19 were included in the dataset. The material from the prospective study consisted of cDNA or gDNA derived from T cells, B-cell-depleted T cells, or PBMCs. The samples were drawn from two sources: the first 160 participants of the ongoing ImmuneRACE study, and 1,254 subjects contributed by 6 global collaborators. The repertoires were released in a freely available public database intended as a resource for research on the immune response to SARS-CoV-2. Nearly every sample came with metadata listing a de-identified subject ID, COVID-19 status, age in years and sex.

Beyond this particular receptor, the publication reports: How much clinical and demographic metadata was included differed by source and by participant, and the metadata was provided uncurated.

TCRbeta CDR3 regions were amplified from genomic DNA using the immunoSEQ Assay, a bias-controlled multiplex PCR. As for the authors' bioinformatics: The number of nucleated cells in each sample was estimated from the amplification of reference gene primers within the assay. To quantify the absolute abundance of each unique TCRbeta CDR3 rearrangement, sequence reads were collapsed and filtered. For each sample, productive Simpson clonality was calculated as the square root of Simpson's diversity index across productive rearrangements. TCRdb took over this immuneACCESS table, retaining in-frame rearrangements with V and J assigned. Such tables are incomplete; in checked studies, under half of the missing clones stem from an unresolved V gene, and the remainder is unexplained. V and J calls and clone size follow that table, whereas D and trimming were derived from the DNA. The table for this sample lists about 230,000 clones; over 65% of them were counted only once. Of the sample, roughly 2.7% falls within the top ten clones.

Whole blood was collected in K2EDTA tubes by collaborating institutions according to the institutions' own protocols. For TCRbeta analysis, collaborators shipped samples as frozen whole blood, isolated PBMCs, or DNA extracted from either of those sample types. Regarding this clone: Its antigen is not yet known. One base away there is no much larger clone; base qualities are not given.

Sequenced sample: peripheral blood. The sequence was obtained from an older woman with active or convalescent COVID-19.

The sequenced DNA: TGTGCCAGCAGTCCGGGAGGGTTTAACACTGAAGCTTTCTTT. Its product reads: CASSPGGFNTEAFF. The V gene is TRBV6-5 and the J gene is TRBJ1-1; the D gene assignment is ambiguous. In the germline V gene, CDR1 corresponds to MNHEY and CDR2 to SVGAGI. Including cysteine and phenylalanine, the CDR3 has 14 amino acids. CDR3 DNA is the only sequence kept; it has 42 bases, read in frame from the first base. The trim is 5 bases for V and 2 bases for J, with a gap of 12 bases between the germline ends.